These 10 T cell receptor beta chains were all obtained from the same sample, sequenced in a study of cytomegalovirus exposure and HLA in healthy donors. 13 Jbeta primers and 60 Vbeta primers were used for the PCR. Assay used: immunoSEQ multiplex PCR; TCRdb lists only in-frame clones, some missing. The sample has about 120,000 clones; approximately 17% are singletons. Specimen: PBMCs. These receptors came from a female donor in good health and CMV-seropositive.

The chain joins TRBV18 to TRBJ2-3; D may be TRBD1 (6 bases). Germline CDR1 reads KGHSH; CDR2 reads LQKENI. Trimming stripped 6 bases from V and 7 bases from J, with 29 bases between. The CDR3 loop spans 18 amino acids. CDR3 coding DNA: TGTGCCAGCTCCCCGTTACACGTAAACAGGGAATCAAGTTATACGCAGTATTTT. It is translated as CASSPLHVNRESSYTQYF.

A few counts support this clone. The gene calls are TRBV14 and TRBJ1-2; D possibly corresponds to TRBD1 (5 bases). Germline values: CDR1 SGHDN, CDR2 FVKESK. The CDR3 runs to 13 residues. V dropped 0 bases and J dropped 4 bases, with 6 bases sitting between them. This chain's CDR3 is CASSQDDSYGYTF. The CDR3 DNA is TGTGCCAGCAGCCAAGACGACAGCTATGGCTACACCTTC.

The gene calls are TRBV7-2 and TRBJ2-7; 9 nucleotides agree with TRBD2. Germline CDR1 and CDR2: SGHTA and FQGNSA. This CDR3 spans 15 amino acids. After removal of 5 bases from V and 3 bases from J, the junction contained 8 bases not matched to a gene. This chain's CDR3 is CASSPTSGPYYEQYF. The CDR3 DNA reads as TGTGCCAGCAGCCCGACTAGCGGACCCTACTACGAGCAGTACTTC.

The J gene is TRBJ2-2, the V gene TRBV5-4; TRBD1 is a possible D gene (7 bases). CDR1 and CDR2 from the germline V gene are SGHNT and YYREEE (reference sequence). Trimming removed 1 base at V and 7 bases at J, with 14 bases between. This CDR3 spans 15 amino acids. CDR3 amino acids: CASSLSGGQSGELFF. The CDR3 DNA reads TGTGCCAGCAGCTTGTCAGGGGGGCAAAGCGGGGAGCTGTTTTTT. Combining the CDR3 with reference TRBV5-4 and TRBJ2-2 gives the whole variable domain ETGVTQSPTHLIKTRGQQVTLRCSSQSGHNTVSWYQQALGQGPQFIFQYYREEENGRGNFPPRFSGLQFPNYSSELNVNALELDDSALYLCASSLSGGQSGELFFGEGSRLTVL.

This clone was seen a few times. The CDR3 DNA is TGCGCCAGCAGCGAAGGACTAGCGGGCTCCTACGAGCAGTACTTC. Its translation is CASSEGLAGSYEQYF. V usage is TRBV5-1 and J usage is TRBJ2-7; 11 bases match TRBD2. The CDR3 sequence is 15 residues long. J lost 0 bases, V lost 4 bases, and 3 bases had no gene match. Germline V gives CDR1 SGHRS, CDR2 YFSETQ.

This clone was observed a few times. The chain has TRBV6-4 and TRBJ1-2; D remains unclear. V was trimmed by 6 bases and J by 7 bases, leaving 12 bases between them. The CDR3 sequence is 12 residues long. Germline values: CDR1 MRHNA, CDR2 SNTAGT. The CDR3 loop is CASRNPGGGYTF. DNA for the CDR3: TGTGCCAGCAGGAACCCCGGAGGTGGCTACACCTTC.

CDR3 sequence: CASSLGTVNTGELFF. CDR3 bases: TGTGCCAGCAGCCTAGGGACAGTGAACACCGGGGAGCTGTTTTTT. V gene TRBV5-4 combines with J gene TRBJ2-2, with TRBD1 identical over 7 bases. The CDR3 covers 15 residues. CDR1 is SGHNT, CDR2 YYREEE, per germline (reference sequence). V gave up 4 bases and J gave up 1 base; unmatched junction bases: 4.

This clone occurred a few times. V gene TRBV6-1 combines with J gene TRBJ1-4; D is perhaps TRBD1 (5 bases). CDR3 length: 16 residues. The V end lost 0 bases, the J end lost 8 bases, and 16 bases lay between the germline ends. CDR1 and CDR2 from the germline V gene are MNHNS and SASEGT. As DNA, the CDR3 is TGTGCCAGCAGTGAAGCGCTTCGGCAGGGTGGCGAAAAACTGTTTTTT. Amino acids: CASSEALRQGGEKLFF.

In this sample, this clone turned up a few times. In the same sample, other DNA sequences code for this CDR3. The genes are TRBV5-4 and TRBJ2-1; a weak D match, TRBD2 (7 bases). Germline values: CDR1 SGHNT, CDR2 YYREEE (reference sequence). The CDR3 sequence is 15 residues long. Trimming pared 0 bases from V and 7 bases from J, leaving 14 bases between. CDR3 in DNA: TGTGCCAGCAGCTTGGCCGGGGGCGGGAGTAATGAGCAGTTCTTC. This gives the protein CASSLAGGGSNEQFF.

The rearrangement links TRBV27 to TRBJ1-1; TRBD1 agrees at 7 bases. Germline trimming cut 5 bases from V and 6 bases from J; bases unmatched to any gene: 9. Germline assignment: CDR1 MNHEY and CDR2 SMNVEV (reference sequence). CDR3 length: 14 amino acids. Written as DNA, the CDR3 is TGTGCCAGCAGTACCCGACAGGGAAGGCCTGAAGCTTTCTTT. Translating it yields CASSTRQGRPEAFF.